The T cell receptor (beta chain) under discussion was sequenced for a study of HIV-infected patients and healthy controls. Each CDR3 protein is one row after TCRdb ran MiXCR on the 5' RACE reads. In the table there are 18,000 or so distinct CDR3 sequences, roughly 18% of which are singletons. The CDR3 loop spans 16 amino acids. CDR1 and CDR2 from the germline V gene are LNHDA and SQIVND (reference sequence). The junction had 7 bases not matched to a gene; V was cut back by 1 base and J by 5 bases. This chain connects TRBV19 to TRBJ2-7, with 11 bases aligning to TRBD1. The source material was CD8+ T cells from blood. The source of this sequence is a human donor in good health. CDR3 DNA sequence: TGTGCCAGTAGTATAGGTGAGGGACAGGGGGGCCACGAGCAGTACTTC. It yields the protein CASSIGEGQGGHEQYF.